This record concerns one TCR beta chain sequence. Germline lookup yields CDR1 SGHTA and CDR2 FQGNSA. CDR3 length: 14 amino acids. The ends were cut back, 4 bases at V and 8 bases at J, with 17 bases in the middle. Only in-frame clones appear in the TCRdb table, and some are missing; sequencing was by immunoSEQ multiplex PCR. The table has about 220,000 clones, roughly 94% seen once. The data are from a study of control samples from healthy donors and cancer patients. The chain recombines TRBV7-2 with TRBJ1-2; D possibly corresponds to TRBD1 (6 bases). Sequenced input: blood. The source is a man aged 50-60 years in good health. The CDR3 loop reads CASSSMPGGSGYTF. CDR3 sequence (DNA): TGTGCCAGCAGCTCAATGCCGGGGGGCAGCGGCTACACCTTC.